The clone carrying this T cell receptor beta chain was observed a single time. Its specificity is unknown. The table came from immunoSEQ multiplex PCR; TCRdb's copy has only in-frame clones and leaves some out. The table lists about 180,000 clones, approximately 92% of them singletons. This sample was taken from a study of T cell responses to AZD1222 COVID-19 vaccine. General study findings and limits: Clonal diversity may have been underestimated, and the donors were mostly white British, with more females than males.

CDR1 is LGHDT, CDR2 YNNKEL, per germline (reference sequence). Trimming removed 2 bases from V and 3 bases from J, with 10 bases in between. The CDR3 spans 15 residues. The V gene is TRBV3-1 (or the pseudogene TRBV3-2), the J gene TRBJ2-2; D is unresolved. The sequenced sample was peripheral blood, obtained on day 0 of AZD1222 vaccination. The receptor was derived from an adult in good health. CDR3 DNA sequence: TGTGCCAGCAGCCAAACTTCTGTGCACACCGGGGAGCTGTTTTTT. The encoded protein is CASSQTSVHTGELFF.